This entry is about one TCR beta chain. Antigen specificity is unknown. The sample has other DNA sequences that encode this CDR3 too. TCRdb keeps only in-frame clones here, not all; method: immunoSEQ multiplex PCR. This sample carries 1.4 million to 1.5 million clones, 95% to 97% of them seen once, and the ten largest clones take approximately 1.2%. This sample stems from a study of shared clonotypes between healthy human individuals. Broader study findings: Clonotype sharing levels among donors were expected to vary with sequencing depth.

CDR1 is SGHRS and CDR2 is YFSETQ in the germline V gene. Trimming cost V 2 bases and J 2 bases, with 10 bases left between them. The CDR3 has 15 residues. Input material: naive CD4+ T cells sorted from blood. Specified subset: CD45RA+ positively selected. The TCR originated in a young man in good health. V and J are TRBV5-1 and TRBJ2-2; no clear D. In DNA, the CDR3 is TGCGCCAGCAGCTTTGGTCAGCCTAACACCGGGGAGCTGTTTTTT. Protein sequence: CASSFGQPNTGELFF. The whole variable domain, remainder taken from reference TRBV5-1 and TRBJ2-2, is KAGVTQTPRYLIKTRGQQVTLSCSPISGHRSVSWYQQTPGQGLQFLFEYFSETQRNKGNFPGRFSGRQFSNSRSEMNVSTLELGDSALYLCASSFGQPNTGELFFGEGSRLTVL.